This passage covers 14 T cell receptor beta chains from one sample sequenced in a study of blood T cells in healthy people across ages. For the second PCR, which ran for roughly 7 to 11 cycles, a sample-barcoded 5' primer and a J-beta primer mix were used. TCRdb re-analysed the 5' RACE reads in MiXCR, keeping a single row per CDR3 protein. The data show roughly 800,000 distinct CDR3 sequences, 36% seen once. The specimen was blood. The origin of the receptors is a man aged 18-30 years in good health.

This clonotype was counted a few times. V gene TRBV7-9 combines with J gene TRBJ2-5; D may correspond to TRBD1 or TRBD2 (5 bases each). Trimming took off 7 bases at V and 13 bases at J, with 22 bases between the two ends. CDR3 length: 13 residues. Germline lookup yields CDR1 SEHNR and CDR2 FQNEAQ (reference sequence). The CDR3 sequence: CASTTNNQGPRYF. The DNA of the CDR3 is TGTGCCAGCACTACGAATAACCAGGGACCACGGTACTTC. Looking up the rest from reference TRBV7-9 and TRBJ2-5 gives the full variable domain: DTGVSQNPRHKITKRGQNVTFRCDPISEHNRLYWYRQTLGQGPEFLTYFQNEAQLEKSRLLSDRFSAERPKGSFSTLEIQRTEQGDSAMYLCASTTNNQGPRYFGPGTRLLVL.

The CDR3 reads CSARIDRMSFF. The CDR3 nucleotides read TGCAGTGCTAGGATCGACAGAATGAGTTTCTTT. This chain uses TRBV20-1 with TRBJ1-1, with D possibly being TRBD1 (5 bases). V was shortened by 3 bases and J by 13 bases, with 15 bases between the two germline ends. Looked up from germline, CDR1 is DFQATT and CDR2 is SNEGSKA (reference sequence). There are 11 residues in the CDR3.

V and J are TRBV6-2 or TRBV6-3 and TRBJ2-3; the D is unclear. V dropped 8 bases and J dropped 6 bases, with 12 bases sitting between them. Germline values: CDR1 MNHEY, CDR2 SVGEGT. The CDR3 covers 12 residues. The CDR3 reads CASGWGLDTQYF. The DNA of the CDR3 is TGTGCCAGCGGGTGGGGATTGGATACGCAGTATTTT.

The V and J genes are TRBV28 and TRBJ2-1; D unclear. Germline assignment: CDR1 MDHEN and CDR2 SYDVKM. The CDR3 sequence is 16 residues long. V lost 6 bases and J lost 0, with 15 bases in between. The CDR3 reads CASRPRHSSSYNEQFF. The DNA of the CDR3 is TGTGCCAGCAGACCGCGACACTCAAGCTCCTACAATGAGCAGTTCTTC.

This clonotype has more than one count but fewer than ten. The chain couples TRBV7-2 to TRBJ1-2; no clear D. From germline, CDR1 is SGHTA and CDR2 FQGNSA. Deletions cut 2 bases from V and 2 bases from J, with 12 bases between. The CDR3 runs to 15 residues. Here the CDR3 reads CASSLSRHENYGYTF. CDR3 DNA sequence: TGTGCCAGCAGCTTATCCCGACACGAGAACTATGGCTACACCTTC. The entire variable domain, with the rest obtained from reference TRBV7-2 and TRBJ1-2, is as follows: GAGVSQSPSNKVTEKGKDVELRCDPISGHTALYWYRQSLGQGLEFLIYFQGNSAPDKSGLPSDRFSAERTGGSVSTLTIQRTQQEDSAVYLCASSLSRHENYGYTFGSGTRLTVV.

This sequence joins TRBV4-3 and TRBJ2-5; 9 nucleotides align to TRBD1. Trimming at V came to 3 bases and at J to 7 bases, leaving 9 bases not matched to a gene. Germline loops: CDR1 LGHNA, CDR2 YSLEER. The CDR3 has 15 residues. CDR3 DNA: TGCGCCAGCAGCCATGCACAGGGGGCGGGTTCGACCCAGTACTTC. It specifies CASSHAQGAGSTQYF.

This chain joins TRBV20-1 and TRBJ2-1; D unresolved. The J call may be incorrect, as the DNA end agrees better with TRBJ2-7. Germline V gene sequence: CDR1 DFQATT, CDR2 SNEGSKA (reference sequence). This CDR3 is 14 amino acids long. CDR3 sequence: CSASPTSSYNEQYF. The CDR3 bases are TGCAGTGCTAGCCCCACGAGCTCCTACAATGAGCAGTACTTC.

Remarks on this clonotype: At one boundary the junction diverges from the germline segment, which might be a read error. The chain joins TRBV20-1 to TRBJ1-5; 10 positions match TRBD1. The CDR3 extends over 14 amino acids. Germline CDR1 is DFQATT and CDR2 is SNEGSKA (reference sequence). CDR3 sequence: CGAYGTGDGKPQHF. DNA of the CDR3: TGCGGTGCTTACGGGACAGGGGATGGGAAGCCCCAGCATTTT.

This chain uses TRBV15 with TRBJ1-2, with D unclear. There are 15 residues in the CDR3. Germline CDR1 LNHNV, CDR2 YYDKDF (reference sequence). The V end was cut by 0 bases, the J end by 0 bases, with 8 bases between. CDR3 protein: CATSREVEANYGYTF. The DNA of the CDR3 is TGTGCCACCAGCAGAGAAGTGGAGGCTAACTATGGCTACACCTTC.

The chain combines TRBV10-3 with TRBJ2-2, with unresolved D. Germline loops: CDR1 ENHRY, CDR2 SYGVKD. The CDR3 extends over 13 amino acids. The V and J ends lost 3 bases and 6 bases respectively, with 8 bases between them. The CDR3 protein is CAISERQAGELFF. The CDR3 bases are TGTGCCATCAGTGAAAGGCAGGCCGGGGAGCTGTTTTTT.

The CDR3 bases are TGCGCCAGCAGCATCGGGAACCGAGGGACCCAGTACTTC. Its translation: CASSIGNRGTQYF. This rearrangement joins TRBV5-1 to TRBJ2-7; TRBD2 is a possible D gene (5 bases). The J call could be wrong; TRBJ2-5 is a better fit for the DNA end. The germline V gene has CDR1 SGHRS and CDR2 YFSETQ. The CDR3 runs 13 residues.

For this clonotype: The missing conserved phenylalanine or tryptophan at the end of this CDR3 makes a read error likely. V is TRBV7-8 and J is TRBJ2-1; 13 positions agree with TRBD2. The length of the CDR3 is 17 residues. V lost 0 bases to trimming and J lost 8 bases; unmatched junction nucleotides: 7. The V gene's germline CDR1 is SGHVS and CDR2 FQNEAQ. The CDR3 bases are TGTGCCAGCAGCTTAGCTCGACTAGCGGGGGGCCGCGATGAGCAGTTCATC. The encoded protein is CASSLARLAGGRDEQFI.

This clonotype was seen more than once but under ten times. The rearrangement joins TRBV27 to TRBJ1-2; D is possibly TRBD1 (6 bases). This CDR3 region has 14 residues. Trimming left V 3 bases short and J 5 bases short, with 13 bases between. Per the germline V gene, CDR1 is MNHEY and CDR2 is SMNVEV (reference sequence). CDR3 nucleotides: TGTGCCAGCAGTTTCAGGGGCGGAAGATATGGCTACACCTTC. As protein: CASSFRGGRYGYTF.

The CDR3 DNA reads as TGTGCCAGCAGTTTAAGCCACAATGAGCAGTTCTTC. Encoded protein: CASSLSHNEQFF. This chain connects TRBV28 to TRBJ2-1; D uncertain. Trimming took 2 bases from V and 5 from J, leaving 4 bases between them. The CDR3 sequence is 12 residues long. Germline V gives CDR1 MDHEN, CDR2 SYDVKM.